These T cell receptor beta chains were read from a single sample in a study of T cells in Graves' hyperthyroidism and ophthalmopathy. MiXCR, applied by TCRdb to the multiplex PCR reads, yields one record per CDR3 protein. In the table there are around 420,000 distinct CDR3 sequences, approximately 14% of which are singletons. Input material: blood. The receptors derive from a woman younger than 30 with Graves' hyperthyroidism. Each CDR3 is given with its conserved first and last residue. Fields, in order: clone size, J gene, V gene, D gene, CDR3 protein, CDR3 DNA. D genes are given only for firm matches. Clone size is not always given. Where it is, it says once, few, many or a class for expanded clones.

abundance: many
j_gene: TRBJ1-6
v_gene: TRBV15
d_gene: NA
CDR3aa: CATSRDEGDNSPLHF
CDR3nt: TGTGCCACCAGCAGAGATGAGGGGGATAATTCACCCCTCCACTTT

abundance: many
j_gene: TRBJ1-3
v_gene: TRBV20-1
d_gene: NA
CDR3aa: CSASRGAGNTIYF
CDR3nt: TGCAGTGCTAGTCGGGGGGCTGGAAACACCATATATTTT

abundance: many
j_gene: TRBJ2-3
v_gene: TRBV5-1
d_gene: TRBD2
CDR3aa: CASSLELAGGVTDTQYF
CDR3nt: TGCGCCAGCAGCTTAGAACTAGCGGGAGGCGTCACAGATACGCAGTATTTT

abundance: once
j_gene: TRBJ2-1
v_gene: TRBV20-1
d_gene: TRBD1
CDR3aa: CSARAGTAHNEQFF
CDR3nt: TGCAGTGCTAGAGCCGGGACAGCCCACAATGAGCAGTTCTTC

abundance: many
j_gene: TRBJ2-7
v_gene: TRBV12-3/TRBV12-4
d_gene: NA
CDR3aa: CASSLGDTGFYEQYF
CDR3nt: TGTGCCAGCAGTTTAGGGGATACAGGGTTCTACGAGCAGTACTTC

abundance: NA
j_gene: TRBJ2-5
v_gene: TRBV11-2
d_gene: NA
CDR3aa: CASSLERGRQTQYF
CDR3nt: TGTGCCAGCAGCTTAGAGCGGGGACGTCAGACCCAGTACTTC

abundance: many
j_gene: TRBJ1-2
v_gene: TRBV5-1
d_gene: NA
CDR3aa: CASSLGQPEFEPYGYTF
CDR3nt: TGCGCCAGCAGCTTGGGACAACCTGAGTTCGAACCCTATGGCTACACCTTC

abundance: NA
j_gene: TRBJ2-1
v_gene: TRBV11-2
d_gene: NA
CDR3aa: CASSPTGRGSVNEQFF
CDR3nt: TGTGCCAGCAGCCCTACTGGGCGGGGTTCCGTGAATGAGCAGTTCTTC

abundance: many
j_gene: TRBJ2-3
v_gene: TRBV6-2/TRBV6-3
d_gene: NA
CDR3aa: CASSYSSGEVSTDTQYF
CDR3nt: TGTGCCAGCAGTTACTCGTCAGGGGAGGTGAGCACAGATACGCAGTATTTT

abundance: many
j_gene: TRBJ2-7
v_gene: TRBV10-2
d_gene: NA
CDR3aa: CASIMDRGGLAVEYEQYF
CDR3nt: TGCGCCAGCATAATGGACAGGGGAGGACTAGCGGTTGAGTACGAGCAGTACTTC

abundance: few
j_gene: TRBJ2-3
v_gene: TRBV4-1
d_gene: NA
CDR3aa: CASSQGPSGTDTQYF
CDR3nt: TGCGCCAGCAGCCAAGGCCCTAGCGGCACAGATACGCAGTATTTT

abundance: many
j_gene: TRBJ2-1
v_gene: TRBV30
d_gene: NA
CDR3aa: CAWTESASNEQFF
CDR3nt: TGTGCCTGGACCGAGTCGGCTAGCAATGAGCAGTTCTTC

abundance: many
j_gene: TRBJ2-1
v_gene: TRBV4-1
d_gene: TRBD2
CDR3aa: CASSPDGTSGSPGNEQFF
CDR3nt: TGCGCCAGCAGCCCCGACGGGACTAGCGGGAGCCCAGGCAATGAGCAGTTCTTC

abundance: many
j_gene: TRBJ2-3
v_gene: TRBV12-3/TRBV12-4
d_gene: NA
CDR3aa: CASSLGGTGADTQYF
CDR3nt: TGTGCCAGCAGTTTAGGCGGGACCGGGGCAGATACGCAGTATTTT

abundance: many
j_gene: TRBJ2-6
v_gene: TRBV12-3/TRBV12-4
d_gene: NA
CDR3aa: CASSAGRRGLTPGANVLTF
CDR3nt: TGTGCCAGCAGTGCTGGACGCAGGGGATTAACGCCTGGGGCCAACGTCCTGACTTTC

abundance: few
j_gene: TRBJ2-2
v_gene: TRBV6-1
d_gene: TRBD2
CDR3aa: CASSWTSGGANLGELFF
CDR3nt: TGTGCCAGCAGTTGGACTAGCGGGGGGGCTAATCTCGGGGAGCTGTTTTTT

abundance: many
j_gene: TRBJ2-7
v_gene: TRBV15
d_gene: NA
CDR3aa: CATSSRDVSYEQYF
CDR3nt: TGTGCCACCAGCAGTCGGGACGTCTCCTACGAGCAGTACTTC

abundance: many
j_gene: TRBJ2-3
v_gene: TRBV18
d_gene: NA
CDR3aa: CASSLELGDVGTDTQYF
CDR3nt: TGTGCCAGCTCACTCGAACTGGGGGACGTTGGCACAGATACGCAGTATTTT

abundance: many
j_gene: TRBJ2-3
v_gene: TRBV3-1
d_gene: TRBD1
CDR3aa: CASSYPGQGLDTQYF
CDR3nt: TGTGCCAGCAGCTATCCGGGACAGGGGCTGGATACGCAGTATTTT

abundance: NA
j_gene: TRBJ1-5
v_gene: TRBV6-2/TRBV6-3
d_gene: NA
CDR3aa: CASSDERTGTQPQHF
CDR3nt: TGTGCCAGCAGTGACGAAAGGACGGGGACTCAGCCCCAGCATTTT

abundance: many
j_gene: TRBJ2-2
v_gene: TRBV6-1
d_gene: NA
CDR3aa: CASSNRRGTGELFF
CDR3nt: TGTGCCAGCAGTAACCGCAGGGGCACCGGGGAGCTGTTTTTT

abundance: many
j_gene: TRBJ1-5
v_gene: TRBV6-5
d_gene: NA
CDR3aa: CASSYGGGGQPQHF
CDR3nt: TGTGCCAGCAGTTACGGGGGCGGGGGTCAGCCCCAGCATTTT